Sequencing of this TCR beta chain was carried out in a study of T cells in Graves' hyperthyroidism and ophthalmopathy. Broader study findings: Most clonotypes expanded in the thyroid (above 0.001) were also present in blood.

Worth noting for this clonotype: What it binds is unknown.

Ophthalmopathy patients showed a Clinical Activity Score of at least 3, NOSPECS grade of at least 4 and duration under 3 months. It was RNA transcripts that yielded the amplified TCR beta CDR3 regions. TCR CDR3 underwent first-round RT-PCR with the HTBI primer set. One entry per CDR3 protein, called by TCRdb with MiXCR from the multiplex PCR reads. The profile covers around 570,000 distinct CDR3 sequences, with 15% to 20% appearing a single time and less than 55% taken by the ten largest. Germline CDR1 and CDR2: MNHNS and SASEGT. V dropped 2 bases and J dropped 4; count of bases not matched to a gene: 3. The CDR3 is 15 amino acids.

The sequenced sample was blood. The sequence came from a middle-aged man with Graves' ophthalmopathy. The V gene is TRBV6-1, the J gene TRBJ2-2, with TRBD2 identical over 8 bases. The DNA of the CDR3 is TGTGCCAGCAGTGAAACTGCGGGGGGCACCGGGGAGCTGTTTTTT. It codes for CASSETAGGTGELFF.